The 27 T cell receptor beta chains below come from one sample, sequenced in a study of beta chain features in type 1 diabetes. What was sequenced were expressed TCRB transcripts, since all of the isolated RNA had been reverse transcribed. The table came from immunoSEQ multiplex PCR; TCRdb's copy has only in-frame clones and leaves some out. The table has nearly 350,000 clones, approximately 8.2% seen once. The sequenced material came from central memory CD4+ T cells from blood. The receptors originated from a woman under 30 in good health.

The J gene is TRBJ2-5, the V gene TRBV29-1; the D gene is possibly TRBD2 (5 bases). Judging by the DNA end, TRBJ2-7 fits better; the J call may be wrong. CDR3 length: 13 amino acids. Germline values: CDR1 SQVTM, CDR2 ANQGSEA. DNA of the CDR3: TGCAGCGTTGAGGGAGAGGGAGACTACGAGCAGTACTTC. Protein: CSVEGEGDYEQYF.

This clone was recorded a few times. CDR3: CASSLEAGGPYSGNTIYF. CDR3 DNA sequence: TGTGCCAGCAGCTTGGAGGCTGGGGGGCCATACTCTGGAAACACCATATATTTT. The chain is built from TRBV5-8 and TRBJ1-3; possibly TRBD1 for D (6 bases). This CDR3 comprises 18 residues. Germline CDR1 is SGHTS and CDR2 is YDEGEE. Deletions cut 0 bases from V and 0 bases from J, with 16 bases between. Full variable domain (outside the CDR3, taken from reference TRBV5-8 and TRBJ1-3): EAGVTQSPTHLIKTRGQQATLRCSPISGHTSVYWYQQALGLGLQFLLWYDEGEERNRGNFPPRFSGRQFPNYSSELNVNALELEDSALYLCASSLEAGGPYSGNTIYFGEGSWLTVV.

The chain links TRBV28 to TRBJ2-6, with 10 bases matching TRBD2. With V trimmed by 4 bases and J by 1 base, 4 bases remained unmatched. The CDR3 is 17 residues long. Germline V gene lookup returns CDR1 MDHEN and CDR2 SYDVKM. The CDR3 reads CASSSLAGESGANVLTF. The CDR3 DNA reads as TGTGCCAGCAGTTCCCTAGCGGGAGAGTCTGGGGCCAACGTCCTGACTTTC.

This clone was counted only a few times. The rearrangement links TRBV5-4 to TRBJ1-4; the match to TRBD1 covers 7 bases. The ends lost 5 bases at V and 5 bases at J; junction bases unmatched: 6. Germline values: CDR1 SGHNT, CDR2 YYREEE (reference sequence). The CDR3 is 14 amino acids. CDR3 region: CASSRDSTNEKLFF. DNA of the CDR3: TGTGCCAGCAGTCGGGACAGCACCAATGAAAAACTGTTTTTT. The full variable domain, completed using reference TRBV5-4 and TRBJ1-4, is ETGVTQSPTHLIKTRGQQVTLRCSSQSGHNTVSWYQQALGQGPQFIFQYYREEENGRGNFPPRFSGLQFPNYSSELNVNALELDDSALYLCASSRDSTNEKLFFGSGTQLSVL.

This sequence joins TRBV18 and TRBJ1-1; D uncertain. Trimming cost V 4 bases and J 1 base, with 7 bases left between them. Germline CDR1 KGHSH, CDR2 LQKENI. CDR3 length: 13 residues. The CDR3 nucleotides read TGTGCCAGCTCACTGACGACGAACACTGAAGCTTTCTTT. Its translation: CASSLTTNTEAFF.

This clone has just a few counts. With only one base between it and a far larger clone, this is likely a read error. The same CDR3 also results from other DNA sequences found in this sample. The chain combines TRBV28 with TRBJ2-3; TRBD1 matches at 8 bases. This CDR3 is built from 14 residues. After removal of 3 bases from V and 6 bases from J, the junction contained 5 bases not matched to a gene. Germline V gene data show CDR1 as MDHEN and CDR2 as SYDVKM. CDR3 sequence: CASSFTGGRDTQYF. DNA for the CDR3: TGTGCCAGCAGTTTCACAGGGGGGCGTGATACGCAGTATTTT. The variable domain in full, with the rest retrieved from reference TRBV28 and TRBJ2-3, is DVKVTQSSRYLVKRTGEKVFLECVQDMDHENMFWYRQDPGLGLRLIYFSYDVKMKEKGDIPEGYSVSREKKERFSLILESASTNQTSMYLCASSFTGGRDTQYFGPGTRLTVL.

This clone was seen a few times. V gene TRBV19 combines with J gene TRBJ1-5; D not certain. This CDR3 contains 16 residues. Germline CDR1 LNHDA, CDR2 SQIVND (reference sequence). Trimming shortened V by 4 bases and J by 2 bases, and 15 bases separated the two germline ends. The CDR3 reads CASSTGNPGGNQPQHF. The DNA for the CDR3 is TGTGCCAGTAGTACAGGAAATCCTGGGGGCAATCAGCCCCAGCATTTT.

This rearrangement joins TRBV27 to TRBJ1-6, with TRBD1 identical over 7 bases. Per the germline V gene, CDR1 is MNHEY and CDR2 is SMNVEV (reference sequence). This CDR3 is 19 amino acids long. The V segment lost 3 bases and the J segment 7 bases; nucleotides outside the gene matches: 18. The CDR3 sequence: CASSFSRQGLRLRNSPLHF. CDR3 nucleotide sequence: TGTGCCAGCAGTTTCTCCAGACAGGGCCTCCGATTGAGGAATTCACCCCTCCACTTT.

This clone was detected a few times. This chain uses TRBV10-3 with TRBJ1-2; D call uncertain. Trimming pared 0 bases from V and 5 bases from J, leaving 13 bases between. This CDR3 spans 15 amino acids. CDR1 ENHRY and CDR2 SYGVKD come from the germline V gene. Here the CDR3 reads CAISESQALGYGYTF. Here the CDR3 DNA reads TGTGCCATCAGTGAGTCGCAGGCCCTCGGTTATGGCTACACCTTC.

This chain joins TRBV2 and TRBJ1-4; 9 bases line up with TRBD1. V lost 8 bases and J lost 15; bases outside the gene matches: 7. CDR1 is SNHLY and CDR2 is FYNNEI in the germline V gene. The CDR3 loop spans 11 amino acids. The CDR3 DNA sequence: TGTGCCAGCTCGTGGGACAGGGCCATGTTTTTT. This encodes CASSWDRAMFF.

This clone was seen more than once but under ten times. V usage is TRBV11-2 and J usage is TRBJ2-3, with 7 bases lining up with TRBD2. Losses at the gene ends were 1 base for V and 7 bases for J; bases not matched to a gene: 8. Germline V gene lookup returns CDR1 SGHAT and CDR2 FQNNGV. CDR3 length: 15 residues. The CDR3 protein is CASSLGLASGYTQYF. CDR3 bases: TGTGCCAGCAGCTTAGGACTAGCCTCCGGTTATACGCAGTATTTT.

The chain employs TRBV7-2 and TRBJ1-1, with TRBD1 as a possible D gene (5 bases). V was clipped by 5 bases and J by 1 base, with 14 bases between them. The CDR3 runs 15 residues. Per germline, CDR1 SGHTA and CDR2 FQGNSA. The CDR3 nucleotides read TGTGCCAGCAGCCCCGACCACACAGGGAACACTGAAGCTTTCTTT. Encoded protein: CASSPDHTGNTEAFF.

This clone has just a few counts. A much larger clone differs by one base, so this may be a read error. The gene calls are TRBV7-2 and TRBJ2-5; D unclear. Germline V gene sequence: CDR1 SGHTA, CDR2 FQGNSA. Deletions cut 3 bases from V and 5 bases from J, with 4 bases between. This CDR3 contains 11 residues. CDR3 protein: CASSFVETQYF. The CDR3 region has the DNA TGTGCCAGCAGCTTCGTTGAGACCCAGTACTTC.

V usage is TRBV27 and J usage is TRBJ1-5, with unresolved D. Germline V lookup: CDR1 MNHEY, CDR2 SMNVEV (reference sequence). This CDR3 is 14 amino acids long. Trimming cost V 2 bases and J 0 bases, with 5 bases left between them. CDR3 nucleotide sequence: TGTGCCAGCAGTTTAAGCGTTAGCAATCAGCCCCAGCATTTT. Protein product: CASSLSVSNQPQHF.

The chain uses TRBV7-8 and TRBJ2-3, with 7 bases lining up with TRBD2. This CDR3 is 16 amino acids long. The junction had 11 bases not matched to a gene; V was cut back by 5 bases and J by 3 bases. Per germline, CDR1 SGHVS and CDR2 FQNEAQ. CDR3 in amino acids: CASSALLATFTDTQYF. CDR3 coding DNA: TGTGCCAGCAGCGCCCTACTAGCGACTTTTACAGATACGCAGTATTTT.

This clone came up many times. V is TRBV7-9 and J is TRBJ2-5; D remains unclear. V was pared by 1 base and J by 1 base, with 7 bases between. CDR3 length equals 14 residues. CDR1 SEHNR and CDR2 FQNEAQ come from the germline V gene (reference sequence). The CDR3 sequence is CASSLGFFQETQYF. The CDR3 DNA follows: TGTGCCAGCAGCTTAGGGTTTTTCCAAGAGACCCAGTACTTC.

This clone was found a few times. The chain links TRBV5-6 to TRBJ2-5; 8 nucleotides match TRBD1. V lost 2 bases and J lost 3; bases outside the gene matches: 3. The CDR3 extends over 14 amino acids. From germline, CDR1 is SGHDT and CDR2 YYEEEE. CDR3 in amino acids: CASSFAGQEETQYF. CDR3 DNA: TGTGCCAGCAGCTTTGCGGGACAGGAAGAGACCCAGTACTTC.

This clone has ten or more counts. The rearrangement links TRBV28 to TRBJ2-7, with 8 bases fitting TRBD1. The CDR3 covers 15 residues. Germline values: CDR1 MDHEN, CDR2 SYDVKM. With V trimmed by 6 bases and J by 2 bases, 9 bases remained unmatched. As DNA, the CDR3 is TGTGCCAGCAGCTCCCGGACAGGGTACCCCTACGAGCAGTACTTC. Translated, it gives CASSSRTGYPYEQYF.

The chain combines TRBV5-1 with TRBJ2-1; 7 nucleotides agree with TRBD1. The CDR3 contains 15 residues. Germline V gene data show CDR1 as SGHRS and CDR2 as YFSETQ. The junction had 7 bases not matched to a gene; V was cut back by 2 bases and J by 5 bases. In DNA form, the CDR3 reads TGCGCCAGCAGCTTACAGGGGAACGTCCACAATGAGCAGTTCTTC. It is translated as CASSLQGNVHNEQFF. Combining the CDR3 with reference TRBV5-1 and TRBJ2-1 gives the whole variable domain KAGVTQTPRYLIKTRGQQVTLSCSPISGHRSVSWYQQTPGQGLQFLFEYFSETQRNKGNFPGRFSGRQFSNSRSEMNVSTLELGDSALYLCASSLQGNVHNEQFFGPGTRLTVL.

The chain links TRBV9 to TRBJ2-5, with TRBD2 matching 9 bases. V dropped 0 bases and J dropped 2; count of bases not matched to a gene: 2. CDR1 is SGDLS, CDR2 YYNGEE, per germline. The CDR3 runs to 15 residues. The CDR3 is CASSVGLAEQETQYF. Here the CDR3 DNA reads TGTGCCAGCAGCGTAGGACTAGCGGAGCAAGAGACCCAGTACTTC. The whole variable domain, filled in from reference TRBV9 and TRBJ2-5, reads DSGVTQTPKHLITATGQRVTLRCSPRSGDLSVYWYQQSLDQGLQFLIQYYNGEERAKGNILERFSAQQFPDLHSELNLSSLELGDSALYFCASSVGLAEQETQYFGPGTRLLVL.

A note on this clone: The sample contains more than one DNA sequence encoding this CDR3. The CDR3 coding sequence is TGTGCCAGCTCACCCGGGGGCAATCAGCCCCAGCATTTT. It specifies CASSPGGNQPQHF. The V call is TRBV18, the J call TRBJ1-5; D is uncertain. Looked up from germline, CDR1 is KGHSH and CDR2 is LQKENI. V was pared by 3 bases and J by 2 bases, with 5 bases between. The CDR3 has 13 residues.

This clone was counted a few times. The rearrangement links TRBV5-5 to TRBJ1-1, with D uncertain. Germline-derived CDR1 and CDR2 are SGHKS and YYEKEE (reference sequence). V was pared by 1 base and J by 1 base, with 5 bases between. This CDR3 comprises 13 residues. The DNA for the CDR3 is TGTGCCAGCAGCTTGTGGGGGAACACTGAAGCTTTCTTT. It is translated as CASSLWGNTEAFF.

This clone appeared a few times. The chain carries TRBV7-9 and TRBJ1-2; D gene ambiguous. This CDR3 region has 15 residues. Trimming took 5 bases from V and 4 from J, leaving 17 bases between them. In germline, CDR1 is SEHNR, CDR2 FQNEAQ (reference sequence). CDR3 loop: CASSVGWVTVYGYTF. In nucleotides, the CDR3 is TGTGCCAGCAGCGTAGGCTGGGTCACGGTCTATGGCTACACCTTC.

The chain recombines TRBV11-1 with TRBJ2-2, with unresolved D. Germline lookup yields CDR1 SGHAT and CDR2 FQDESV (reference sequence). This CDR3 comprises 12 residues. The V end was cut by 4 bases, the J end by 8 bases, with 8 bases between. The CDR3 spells CASSSYWGELFF. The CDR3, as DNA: TGTGCCAGCAGCTCCTATTGGGGGGAGCTGTTTTTT.

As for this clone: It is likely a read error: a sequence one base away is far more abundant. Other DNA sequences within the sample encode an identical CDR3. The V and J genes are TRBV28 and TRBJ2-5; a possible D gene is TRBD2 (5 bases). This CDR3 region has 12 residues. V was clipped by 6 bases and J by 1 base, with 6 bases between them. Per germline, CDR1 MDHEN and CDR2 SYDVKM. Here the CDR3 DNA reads TGTGCCAGCAGCCGGGGCCAAGAGACCCAGTACTTC. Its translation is CASSRGQETQYF.

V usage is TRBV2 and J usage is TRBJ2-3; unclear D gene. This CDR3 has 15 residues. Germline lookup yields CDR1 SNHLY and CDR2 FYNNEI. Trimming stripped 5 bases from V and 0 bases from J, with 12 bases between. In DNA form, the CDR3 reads TGTGCCAGCAGTTTAGCCGCCATTAGCACAGATACGCAGTATTTT. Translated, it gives CASSLAAISTDTQYF.

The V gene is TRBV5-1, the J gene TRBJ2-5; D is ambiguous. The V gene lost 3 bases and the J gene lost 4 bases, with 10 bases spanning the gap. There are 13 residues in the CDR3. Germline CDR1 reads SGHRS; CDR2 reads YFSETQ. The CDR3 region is CASSYQQLETQYF. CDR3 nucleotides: TGCGCCAGCAGCTACCAACAATTAGAGACCCAGTACTTC.